This T cell receptor beta chain was obtained from a study of CD8+ T cells in alopecia areata. About the research overall: The duration of tofacitinib was 6 to 18 months, with 6 months off drug afterward.

Stated treatment: oral pan-JAK inhibitor, 5-10 mg twice daily. This clone was seen more than once but under ten times. The germline V gene encodes CDR1 KGHSH and CDR2 LQKENI. V shed 1 base, J shed 5 bases, and the junction held 6 bases outside the gene matches. The CDR3 spans 17 residues. RNA extraction and reverse transcription yielded cDNA as sequencing template. Sequenced by immunoSEQ multiplex PCR; TCRdb stores in-frame clones only, minus some. The table records fewer than 350,000 clones, 58% of them present only once. The gene calls are TRBV18 and TRBJ1-5; TRBD1 matches 12 bases. The TCR originated in a human donor with alopecia areata. Sample: CD4+ T cells sorted from blood, taken at week 24, from a patient treated with tofacitinib. CDR3 protein: CASSPLGQGAGYQPQHF. CDR3 nucleotide sequence: TGTGCCAGCTCACCACTGGGACAGGGGGCAGGGTATCAGCCCCAGCATTTT. Drawing the rest from reference TRBV18 and TRBJ1-5, the complete variable domain is NAGVMQNPRHLVRRRGQEARLRCSPMKGHSHVYWYRQLPEEGLKFMVYLQKENIIDESGMPKERFSAEFPKEGPSILRIQQVVRGDSAAYFCASSPLGQGAGYQPQHFGDGTRLSIL.